This T cell receptor beta chain emerged from a study of OX40 agonist ivuxolimab in advanced cancers. Profiled with immunoSEQ multiplex PCR; TCRdb holds only in-frame clones, not every one. This sample carries 12,000 or so clones, about 75% of them seen once, and the ten largest clones take approximately 12%. Germline CDR1 SNHLY, CDR2 FYNNEI. V lost 2 bases and J 3 bases, leaving 14 bases between the germline ends. CDR3 length: 15 residues. The chain has TRBV2 and TRBJ2-7, with TRBD1 as a possible D gene (6 bases). This clonotype originated in an adult with an advanced solid tumor such as melanoma, head and neck, liver or kidney cancer. This sample comprised CD4+ or CD8+ T cells sorted from blood, obtained in a trial of the OX40 agonist ivuxolimab. The CDR3 loop is CASSERWEGGYEQYF. CDR3 DNA: TGTGCCAGCAGTGAACGGTGGGAAGGGGGCTACGAGCAGTACTTC.